The T cell receptor beta chain described here comes from a study of technical replicates of blood from several donors. V shed 0 bases, J shed 4 bases, and the junction held 2 bases outside the gene matches. The CDR3 sequence is 14 residues long. Germline V CDR1 and CDR2: SGHRS, YFSETQ. The protocol was immunoSEQ multiplex PCR, while the TCRdb copy is restricted to in-frame clones and leaves out a portion. Found here are about 15,000 clones, around nine tenths of them singletons; the top ten hold approximately 13%. The specimen was PBMCs. The J gene is TRBJ2-5, the V gene TRBV5-1, with TRBD1 matching 8 bases. The receptor comes from a human donor in good health. The CDR3 nucleotides are TGCGCCAGCAGCTTGGGGACAGGGAGAGAGACCCAGTACTTC. Translation: CASSLGTGRETQYF.